These 23 T cell receptor beta chains originate from one sample sequenced in a study of human T cells and chemical hapten exposure. Time point reported: patch test 3, about 24 weeks after DPC sensitization. Treatment denoted: therapeutic diphenylcyclopropenone sensitization with weekly scalp DPC. TCRdb re-derived calls from the RACE reads in MiXCR, one entry per CDR3 protein. Among more than 150,000 distinct CDR3 sequences listed, about 25% were seen once. This specimen was whole blood, taken in connection with sensitization to the hapten diphenylcyclopropenone (DPC). The receptors were gathered from a woman aged 35 to 49 with alopecia areata. Some clones in this sample may be carry-over from other donors' samples.

This clonotype was seen a handful of times. V usage is TRBV18 and J usage is TRBJ2-3; D gene unclear. Trimming pared 2 bases from V and 3 bases from J, leaving 6 bases between. CDR1 and CDR2 (germline): KGHSH, LQKENI. CDR3 length equals 13 residues. CDR3 amino acids: CASSPIRTDTQYF. Here the CDR3 DNA reads TGTGCCAGCTCACCAATACGAACAGATACGCAGTATTTT.

The gene calls are TRBV7-2 and TRBJ1-6; possible D gene TRBD1, 6 bases. CDR3 size: 14 residues. Germline CDR1 reads SGHTA; CDR2 reads FQGNSA. V was shortened by 3 bases and J by 9 bases, with 12 bases between the two germline ends. The CDR3 sequence: CASSFKGGPSPLHF. DNA of the CDR3: TGTGCCAGCAGCTTTAAAGGGGGGCCTTCACCCCTCCACTTT. Complete variable domain (other parts from reference TRBV7-2 and TRBJ1-6): GAGVSQSPSNKVTEKGKDVELRCDPISGHTALYWYRQSLGQGLEFLIYFQGNSAPDKSGLPSDRFSAERTGGSVSTLTIQRTQQEDSAVYLCASSFKGGPSPLHFGNGTRLTVT.

This clonotype was counted between two and nine times. This chain links TRBV7-2 with TRBJ2-5, with TRBD1 as a possible D gene (6 bases). This CDR3 contains 16 residues. V dropped 5 bases and J dropped 0 bases, with 16 bases sitting between them. Germline V gene lookup returns CDR1 SGHTA and CDR2 FQGNSA. The CDR3 region has the DNA TGTGCCAGCAGCCGACCGGGACATCCGTACCAAGAGACCCAGTACTTC. Encoded protein: CASSRPGHPYQETQYF.

This clonotype was counted between two and nine times. The rearrangement links TRBV21-1 to TRBJ2-2; the table's D call of TRBD2 was not tested on the DNA. TRBV21-1 constitutes a pseudogene. The CDR3 extends over 17 amino acids. The CDR3 region is CASSKLTGGPNTGELFF. DNA of the CDR3: TGTGCCAGCAGCAAACTAACGGGAGGGCCGAACACCGGGGAGCTGTTTTTT.

This clonotype came up many times. The gene calls are TRBV5-1 and TRBJ2-1; D assignment may be TRBD1 or TRBD2 (5 bases each). The length of the CDR3 is 13 residues. Germline lookup yields CDR1 SGHRS and CDR2 YFSETQ. V lost 7 bases and J lost 6, with 14 bases in between. The DNA of the CDR3 is TGCGCCAGCCGGCCCGGGGCGGGCAATGAGCAGTTCTTC. Its translation is CASRPGAGNEQFF.

The chain is built from TRBV28 and TRBJ2-7; a weak D match, TRBD2 (5 bases). Germline loops: CDR1 MDHEN, CDR2 SYDVKM. Deletions cut 6 bases from V and 3 bases from J, with 18 bases between. The CDR3 length is 15 residues. In DNA, the CDR3 is TGTGCCAGCAGCCGGTTTGGCCTCCGGGGCTACGAGCAGTACTTC. It is translated as CASSRFGLRGYEQYF.

This chain uses TRBV6-5 with TRBJ2-7; the D gene is possibly TRBD2 (6 bases). Germline CDR1 reads MNHEY; CDR2 reads SVGAGI. The CDR3 consists of 15 residues. The V and J ends lost 2 bases and 4 bases respectively, with 15 bases between them. The CDR3 nucleotides are TGTGCCAGCAGTTACGTCGCTAGCGAGGCGTACGAGCAGTACTTC. Translating gives CASSYVASEAYEQYF.

The table lists this clonotype with a few counts. The chain combines TRBV3-1 with TRBJ2-1; the D is unclear. The germline V gene encodes CDR1 LGHDT and CDR2 YNNKEL (reference sequence). CDR3 length equals 15 residues. V was shortened by 5 bases and J by 0 bases, with 11 bases between the two germline ends. The CDR3, as DNA: TGTGCCAGCAGCTCCCCCGGCAGCTCCTACAATGAGCAGTTCTTC. Translation: CASSSPGSSYNEQFF.

The chain's CDR3 is CASSLDDRVLSNQPQHF. The CDR3 region has the DNA TGTGCCAGCAGCTTAGATGATCGGGTTCTTAGCAATCAGCCCCAGCATTTT. The chain uses TRBV7-2 and TRBJ1-5; D not certain. Germline V gene lookup returns CDR1 SGHTA and CDR2 FQGNSA. The length of the CDR3 is 17 residues. The germline V and J ends were trimmed by 1 base and 0 bases, with 13 bases remaining between them.

The chain combines TRBV12-3 or TRBV12-4 with TRBJ2-7; 12 bases line up with TRBD2. V lost 6 bases and J lost 3; bases outside the gene matches: 6. The CDR3 contains 15 residues. The CDR3 loop is CASSAPSGRDYEQYF. The CDR3 coding sequence is TGTGCCAGCAGCGCCCCTAGCGGGAGGGACTACGAGCAGTACTTC.

The V call is TRBV6-6, the J call TRBJ2-7; 9 bases align to TRBD1. This CDR3 region has 14 residues. Germline CDR1 and CDR2: MNHNY and SVGAGI (reference sequence). Unmatched junction bases numbered 7, after V lost 5 bases and J lost 5 bases. CDR3 region: CASSRGQGVNEQYF. DNA for the CDR3: TGTGCCAGCAGTCGGGGACAGGGAGTCAACGAGCAGTACTTC.

This clonotype occurred a few times. The chain combines TRBV27 with TRBJ2-3; the D is unclear. V was trimmed by 6 bases and J by 6 bases, leaving 10 bases between them. Germline lookup yields CDR1 MNHEY and CDR2 SMNVEV (reference sequence). The CDR3 loop spans 12 amino acids. The CDR3, as DNA: TGTGCCAGCAGCACCGTTTGGGATACGCAGTATTTT. Translated, it gives CASSTVWDTQYF.

The chain carries TRBV27 and TRBJ2-3, with a weak D call TRBD2 (6 bases). V was shortened by 0 bases and J by 8 bases, with 15 bases between the two germline ends. CDR1 is MNHEY, CDR2 SMNVEV, per germline (reference sequence). The CDR3 is 15 residues long. The CDR3 sequence is CASSLSPLMGGTQYF. The CDR3, as DNA: TGTGCCAGCAGTTTATCACCGCTGATGGGGGGTACGCAGTATTTT.

A few counts support this clonotype. This chain joins TRBV14 and TRBJ2-3; 7 nucleotides match TRBD1. J was trimmed by 5 bases and V by 1 base; bases with no gene match: 9. Germline V lookup: CDR1 SGHDN, CDR2 FVKESK. The CDR3 spans 16 residues. CDR3 amino acids: CASSQVGGLRGDTQYF. The DNA of the CDR3 is TGTGCCAGCAGCCAAGTAGGGGGCCTCCGAGGAGATACGCAGTATTTT.

This clonotype was counted only a few times. The chain combines TRBV12-3 or TRBV12-4 with TRBJ1-4; the D gene is possibly TRBD1 (5 bases). There are 11 residues in the CDR3. V dropped 8 bases and J dropped 10 bases, with 11 bases sitting between them. This chain's CDR3 is CASRQRGKLFF. CDR3 coding DNA: TGTGCCAGCCGTCAAAGGGGAAAACTGTTTTTT.

The rearrangement uses TRBV29-1 and TRBJ1-5; 7 nucleotides agree with TRBD1. The CDR3 runs to 13 residues. V gave up 7 bases and J gave up 4 bases; unmatched junction bases: 7. From germline, CDR1 is SQVTM and CDR2 ANQGSEA. The CDR3 spells CSAKGAGNQPQHF. The DNA of the CDR3 is TGCAGCGCTAAGGGGGCAGGTAATCAGCCCCAGCATTTT.

The rearrangement joins TRBV5-4 to TRBJ2-1; the match to TRBD2 covers 9 bases. Germline CDR1 reads SGHNT; CDR2 reads YYREEE (reference sequence). The trim removed 0 bases at V and 2 bases at J, leaving 6 bases unmatched. The CDR3 is made up of 17 amino acids. The CDR3 region is CASSLGSSGITYNEQFF. The CDR3 nucleotides are TGTGCCAGCAGCTTGGGGTCTAGCGGGATAACCTACAATGAGCAGTTCTTC. Together with reference TRBV5-4 and TRBJ2-1, the CDR3 gives the full variable domain: ETGVTQSPTHLIKTRGQQVTLRCSSQSGHNTVSWYQQALGQGPQFIFQYYREEENGRGNFPPRFSGLQFPNYSSELNVNALELDDSALYLCASSLGSSGITYNEQFFGPGTRLTVL.

This clonotype was counted a few times. V gene TRBV9 combines with J gene TRBJ1-2; perhaps TRBD1 as D (5 bases). V was trimmed by 0 bases and J by 8 bases, leaving 20 bases between them. This CDR3 comprises 16 residues. Germline assignment: CDR1 SGDLS and CDR2 YYNGEE. The DNA for the CDR3 is TGTGCCAGCAGCGTAGAATCCACAGGCCGATCCTCCGGCTACACCTTC. Amino acids: CASSVESTGRSSGYTF.

The chain joins TRBV4-3 to TRBJ2-5, with 12 bases that match TRBD1. The germline V gene has CDR1 LGHNA and CDR2 YSLEER. This CDR3 has 18 residues. V trimming: 0 bases; J trimming: 2 bases; junction bases outside the gene matches: 7. This chain's CDR3 is CASSQEPGQGAFQETQYF. The CDR3 DNA reads TGCGCCAGCAGCCAAGAGCCGGGACAGGGGGCGTTTCAAGAGACCCAGTACTTC.

Only a few counts were recorded for this clonotype. The chain has TRBV24-1 and TRBJ2-1, with unresolved D. This CDR3 comprises 11 residues. Trimming shortened V by 5 bases and J by 6 bases, and 4 bases separated the two germline ends. Germline-derived CDR1 and CDR2 are KGHDR and SFDVKD. CDR3 region: CATSGGNEQFF. Written as DNA, the CDR3 is TGTGCCACCAGTGGGGGCAATGAGCAGTTCTTC.

V gene TRBV29-1 combines with J gene TRBJ2-2; 7 nucleotides match TRBD1. Germline CDR1 SQVTM, CDR2 ANQGSEA. Trimming cost V 5 bases and J 0 bases; bases outside gene matches: 3. This CDR3 spans 14 amino acids. The CDR3 DNA is TGCAGCGTTCACAGGGGAACGAACACCGGGGAGCTGTTTTTT. Translating gives CSVHRGTNTGELFF.

This clonotype occurred once. The chain has TRBV7-2 and TRBJ1-5; D possibly corresponds to TRBD1 (5 bases). The CDR3 sequence is 17 residues long. CDR1 is SGHTA and CDR2 is FQGNSA in the germline V gene. Trimming pared 1 base from V and 3 bases from J, leaving 16 bases between. The CDR3 region is CASSLVGGGRNNQPQHF. In DNA, the CDR3 is TGTGCCAGCAGCTTAGTAGGCGGGGGGAGAAACAATCAGCCCCAGCATTTT.

The chain employs TRBV10-3 and TRBJ1-1, with D maybe TRBD1 (6 bases). CDR3 length: 13 residues. Trimming removed 6 bases at V and 1 base at J, with 9 bases between. Germline V lookup: CDR1 ENHRY, CDR2 SYGVKD. CDR3 DNA sequence: TGTGCCATCAGCCTGACAGGGAACACTGAAGCTTTCTTT. It codes for CAISLTGNTEAFF.